This T cell receptor (beta chain) is drawn from a study of beta chain features in type 1 diabetes. Study overall: No age, gender or cell yield differences were seen between patients and healthy donors.

CDR3 size: 16 residues. Per germline, CDR1 SSHAT and CDR2 FNYEAQ (reference sequence). Concerning this clone itself: Mismatch with germline at one junction end may stem from a read error.

Of the isolated RNA, all was reverse transcribed, and so the sequenced material was expressed TCRB transcripts. Some clones are missing from TCRdb's copy, which holds only in-frame ones; the method was immunoSEQ multiplex PCR. Among hundreds of thousands of clones listed, 11% were seen once. The sample consisted of naive CD4+ T cells from blood. The TCR was taken from a woman in her twenties or thirties in good health. The chain employs TRBV7-7 and TRBJ2-1; TRBD2 matches 8 bases. This CDR3 reads CASSLKLAENYNEQFF. As DNA, the CDR3 is TGTGCTAGCAGCTTAAAACTAGCGGAGAACTACAATGAGCAGTTCTTC.